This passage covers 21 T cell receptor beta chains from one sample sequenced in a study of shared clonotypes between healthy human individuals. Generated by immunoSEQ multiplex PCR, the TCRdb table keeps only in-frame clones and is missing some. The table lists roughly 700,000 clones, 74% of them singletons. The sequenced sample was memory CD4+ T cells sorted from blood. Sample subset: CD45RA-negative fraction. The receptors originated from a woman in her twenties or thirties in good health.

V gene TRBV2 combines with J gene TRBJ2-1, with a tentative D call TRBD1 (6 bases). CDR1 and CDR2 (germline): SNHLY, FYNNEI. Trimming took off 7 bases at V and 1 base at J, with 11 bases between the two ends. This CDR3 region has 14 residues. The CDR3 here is CASNEGGSYNEQFF. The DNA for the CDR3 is TGTGCCAGCAACGAAGGGGGTTCCTACAATGAGCAGTTCTTC. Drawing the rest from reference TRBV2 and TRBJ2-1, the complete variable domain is EPEVTQTPSHQVTQMGQEVILRCVPISNHLYFYWYRQILGQKVEFLVSFYNNEISEKSEIFDDQFSVERPDGSNFTLKIRSTKLEDSAMYFCASNEGGSYNEQFFGPGTRLTVL.

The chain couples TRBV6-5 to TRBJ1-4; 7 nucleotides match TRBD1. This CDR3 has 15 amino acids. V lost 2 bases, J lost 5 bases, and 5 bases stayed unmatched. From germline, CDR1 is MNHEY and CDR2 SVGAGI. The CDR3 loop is CASSYRTGANEKLFF. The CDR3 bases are TGTGCCAGCAGTTACCGGACAGGTGCAAATGAAAAACTGTTTTTT.

Here the CDR3 DNA reads TGTGCCAGCAGTATTCTGGGGCAGCGGCTTTCACCCCTCCACTTT. It is translated as CASSILGQRLSPLHF. The chain employs TRBV28 and TRBJ1-6; weak D call: TRBD1 (5 bases). V shed 5 bases and J shed 9 bases, with 17 bases lying between them. CDR3 size: 15 residues. Germline CDR1 is MDHEN and CDR2 is SYDVKM.

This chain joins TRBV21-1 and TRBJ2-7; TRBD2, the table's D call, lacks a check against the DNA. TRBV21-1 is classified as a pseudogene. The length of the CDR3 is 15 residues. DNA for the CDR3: TGTGCCACCTGGACTAGCGGGAGAGGTAGATACGAGCAGTACTTC. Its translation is CATWTSGRGRYEQYF.

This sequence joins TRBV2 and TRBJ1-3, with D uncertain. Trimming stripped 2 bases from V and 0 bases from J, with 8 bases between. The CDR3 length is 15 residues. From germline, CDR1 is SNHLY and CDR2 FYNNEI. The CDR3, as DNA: TGTGCCAGCAGTGAATTTGCCTTCTCTGGAAACACCATATATTTT. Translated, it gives CASSEFAFSGNTIYF.

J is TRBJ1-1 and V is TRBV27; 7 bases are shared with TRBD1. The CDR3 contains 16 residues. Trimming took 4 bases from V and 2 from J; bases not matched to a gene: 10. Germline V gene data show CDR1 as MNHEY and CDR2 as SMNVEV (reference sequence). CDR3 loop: CASSSQTGYYNTEAFF. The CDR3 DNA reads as TGTGCCAGCAGTTCACAGACAGGGTATTATAACACTGAAGCTTTCTTT.

CDR3: CASSEGQLMNTEAFF. Written as DNA, the CDR3 is TGTGCCAGTAGCGAGGGACAGCTCATGAACACTGAAGCTTTCTTT. The chain uses TRBV19 and TRBJ1-1; 7 positions match TRBD1. After removal of 6 bases from V and 0 bases from J, the junction contained 7 bases not matched to a gene. Germline CDR1 is LNHDA and CDR2 is SQIVND (reference sequence). The CDR3 length is 15 residues.

The CDR3 region has the DNA TGCGCCAGCAGCTTGGCCAGCCAGTACTACGAGCAGTACTTC. Translation: CASSLASQYYEQYF. The chain carries TRBV5-1 and TRBJ2-7, with D unclear. The V end lost 0 bases, the J end lost 3 bases, and 10 bases lay between the germline ends. Germline V gives CDR1 SGHRS, CDR2 YFSETQ. The CDR3 has 14 amino acids.

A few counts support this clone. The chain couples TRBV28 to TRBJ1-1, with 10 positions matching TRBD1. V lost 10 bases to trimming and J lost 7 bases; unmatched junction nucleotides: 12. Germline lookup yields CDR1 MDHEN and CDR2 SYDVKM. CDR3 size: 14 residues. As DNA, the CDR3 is TGTGCCACCAGCCGGGACAGGGGAAGAAATGAAGCTTTCTTT. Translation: CATSRDRGRNEAFF. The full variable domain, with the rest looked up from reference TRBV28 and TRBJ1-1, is DVKVTQSSRYLVKRTGEKVFLECVQDMDHENMFWYRQDPGLGLRLIYFSYDVKMKEKGDIPEGYSVSREKKERFSLILESASTNQTSMYLCATSRDRGRNEAFFGQGTRLTVV.

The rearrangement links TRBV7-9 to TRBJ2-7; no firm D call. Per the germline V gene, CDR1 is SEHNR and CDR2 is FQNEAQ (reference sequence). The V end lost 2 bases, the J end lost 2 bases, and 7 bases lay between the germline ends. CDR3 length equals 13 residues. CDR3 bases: TGTGCCAGCAGCTTATTAGATCCCTACGAGCAGTACTTC. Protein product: CASSLLDPYEQYF.

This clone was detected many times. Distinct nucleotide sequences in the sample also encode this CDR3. The CDR3 DNA sequence: TGTGCCAGCAGTGCCGCGACTAGCGGGTTGGGGACCCAGTACTTC. Its translation: CASSAATSGLGTQYF. The chain carries TRBV6-5 and TRBJ2-5; 10 bases align to TRBD2. Germline CDR1 and CDR2: MNHEY and SVGAGI. The CDR3 runs to 15 residues. Losses at the gene ends were 5 bases for V and 7 bases for J; bases not matched to a gene: 10.

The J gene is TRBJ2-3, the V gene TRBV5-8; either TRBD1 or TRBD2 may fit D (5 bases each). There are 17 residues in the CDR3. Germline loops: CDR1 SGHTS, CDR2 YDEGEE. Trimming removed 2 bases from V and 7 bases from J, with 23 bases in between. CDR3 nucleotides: TGTGCCAGCAGCTTTTGGGGACGGGGCTCAAGTTTGAATACGCAGTATTTT. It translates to CASSFWGRGSSLNTQYF. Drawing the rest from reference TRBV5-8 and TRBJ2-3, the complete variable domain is EAGVTQSPTHLIKTRGQQATLRCSPISGHTSVYWYQQALGLGLQFLLWYDEGEERNRGNFPPRFSGRQFPNYSSELNVNALELEDSALYLCASSFWGRGSSLNTQYFGPGTRLTVL.

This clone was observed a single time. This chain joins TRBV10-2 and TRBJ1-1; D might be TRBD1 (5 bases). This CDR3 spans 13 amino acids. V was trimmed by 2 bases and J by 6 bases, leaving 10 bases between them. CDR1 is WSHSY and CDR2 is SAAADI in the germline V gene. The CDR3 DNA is TGCGCCAGCAGTGAGCCACAGGTCTCTGAAGCTTTCTTT. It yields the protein CASSEPQVSEAFF.

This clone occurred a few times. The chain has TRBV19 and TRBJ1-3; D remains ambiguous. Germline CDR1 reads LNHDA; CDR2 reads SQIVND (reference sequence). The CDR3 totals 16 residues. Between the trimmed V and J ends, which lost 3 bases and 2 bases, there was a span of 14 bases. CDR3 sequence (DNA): TGTGCCAGTAGTATCTGGACTTTTGCAACTGGAAACACCATATATTTT. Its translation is CASSIWTFATGNTIYF.

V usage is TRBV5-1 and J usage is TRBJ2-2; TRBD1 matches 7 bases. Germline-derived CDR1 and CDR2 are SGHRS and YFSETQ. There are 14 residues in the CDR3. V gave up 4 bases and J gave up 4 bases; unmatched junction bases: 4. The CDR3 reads CASSAGTATGELFF. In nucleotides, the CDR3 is TGCGCCAGCAGCGCCGGGACAGCCACCGGGGAGCTGTTTTTT.

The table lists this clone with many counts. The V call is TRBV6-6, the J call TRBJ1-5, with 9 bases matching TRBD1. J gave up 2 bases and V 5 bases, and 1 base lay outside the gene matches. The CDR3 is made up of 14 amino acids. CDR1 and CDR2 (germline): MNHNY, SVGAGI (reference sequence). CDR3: CASSDRGGNQPQHF. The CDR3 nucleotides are TGTGCCAGCAGTGACAGGGGGGGCAATCAGCCCCAGCATTTT.

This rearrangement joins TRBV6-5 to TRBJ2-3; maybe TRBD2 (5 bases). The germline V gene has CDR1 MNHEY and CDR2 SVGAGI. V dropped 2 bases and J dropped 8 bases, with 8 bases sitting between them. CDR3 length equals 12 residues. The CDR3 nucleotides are TGTGCCAGCAGTTACGCCGAGGGTACGCAGTATTTT. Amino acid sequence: CASSYAEGTQYF.

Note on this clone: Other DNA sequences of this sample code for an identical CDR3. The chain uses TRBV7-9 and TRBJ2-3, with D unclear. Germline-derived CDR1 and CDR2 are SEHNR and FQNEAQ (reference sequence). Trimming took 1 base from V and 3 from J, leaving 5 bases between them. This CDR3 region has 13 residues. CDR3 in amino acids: CASSLGSTDTQYF. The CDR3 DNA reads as TGTGCCAGCAGCTTAGGATCGACAGATACGCAGTATTTT.

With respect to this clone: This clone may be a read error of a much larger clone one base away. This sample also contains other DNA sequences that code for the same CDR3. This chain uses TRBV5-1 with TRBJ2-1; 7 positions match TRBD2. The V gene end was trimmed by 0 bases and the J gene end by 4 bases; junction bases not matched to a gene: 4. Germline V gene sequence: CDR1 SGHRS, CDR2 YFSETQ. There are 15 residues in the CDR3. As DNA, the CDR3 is TGCGCCAGCAGCTTGGAGTCTAGCGGATACAATGAGCAGTTCTTC. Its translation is CASSLESSGYNEQFF. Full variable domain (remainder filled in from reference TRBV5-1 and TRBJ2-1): KAGVTQTPRYLIKTRGQQVTLSCSPISGHRSVSWYQQTPGQGLQFLFEYFSETQRNKGNFPGRFSGRQFSNSRSEMNVSTLELGDSALYLCASSLESSGYNEQFFGPGTRLTVL.

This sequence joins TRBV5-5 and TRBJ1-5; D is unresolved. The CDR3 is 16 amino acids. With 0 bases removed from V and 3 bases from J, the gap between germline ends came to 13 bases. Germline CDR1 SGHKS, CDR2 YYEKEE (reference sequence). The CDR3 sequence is CASSLEPGWDNQPQHF. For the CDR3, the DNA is TGTGCCAGCAGCTTGGAGCCCGGGTGGGACAATCAGCCCCAGCATTTT.

The CDR3 sequence is CASSYSRGLGTEAFF. DNA for the CDR3: TGTGCCAGCAGTTACTCGAGGGGGCTGGGCACTGAAGCTTTCTTT. The gene calls are TRBV6-5 and TRBJ1-1, with 7 nucleotides matching TRBD1. The CDR3 has 15 amino acids. V trimming: 0 bases; J trimming: 4 bases; junction bases outside the gene matches: 5. The germline gives CDR1 MNHEY, CDR2 SVGAGI.